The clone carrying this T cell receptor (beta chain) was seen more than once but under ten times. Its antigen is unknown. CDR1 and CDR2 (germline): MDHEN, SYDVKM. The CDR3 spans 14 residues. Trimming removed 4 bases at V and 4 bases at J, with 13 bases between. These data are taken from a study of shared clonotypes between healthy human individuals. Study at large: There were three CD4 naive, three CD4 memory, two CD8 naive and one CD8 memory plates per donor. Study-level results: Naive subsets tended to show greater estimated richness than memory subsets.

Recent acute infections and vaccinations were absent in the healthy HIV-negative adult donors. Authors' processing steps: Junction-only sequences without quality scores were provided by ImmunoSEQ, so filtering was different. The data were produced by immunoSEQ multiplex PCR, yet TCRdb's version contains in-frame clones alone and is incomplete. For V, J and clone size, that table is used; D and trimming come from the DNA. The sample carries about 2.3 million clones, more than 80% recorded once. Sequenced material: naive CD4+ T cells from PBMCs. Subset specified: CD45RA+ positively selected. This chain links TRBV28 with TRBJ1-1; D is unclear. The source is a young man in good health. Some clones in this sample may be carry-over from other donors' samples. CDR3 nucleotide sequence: TGTGCCAGCAGTTCAGCGACACTGATCACTGAAGCTTTCTTT. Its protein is CASSSATLITEAFF.